These T cell receptor beta chains were read from a single sample in a study of T cell responses to AZD1222 COVID-19 vaccine. The protocol was immunoSEQ multiplex PCR, while the TCRdb copy is restricted to in-frame clones and leaves out a portion. The data contain around 140,000 clones, under 90% of them singletons. The sequencing here drew on peripheral blood, taken 28 days after the second AZD1222 dose. The receptor source for this set is an adult who received the AZD1222 COVID-19 vaccine. Both conserved end residues are part of each CDR3. D genes are given only for firm matches. Size values are once, few and many counts, or a class for expanded clones, and some rows have none.

v_call,j_call,d_call,clone_size,cdr3_aa,cdr3_nt
TRBV28,TRBJ1-6,.,.,CASMAENSPLHF,TGTGCCAGCATGGCCGAGAATTCACCCCTCCACTTT
TRBV9,TRBJ1-6,.,.,CASSVGSGRSPLHF,TGTGCCAGCAGCGTAGGGTCGGGGCGGTCACCCCTCCACTTT
TRBV15,TRBJ1-1,.,.,CATSRPGGWGEAFF,TGTGCCACCAGCAGGCCCGGCGGTTGGGGTGAAGCTTTCTTT
TRBV6-1,TRBJ2-5,.,.,CASSYATLQETQYF,TGTGCCAGCAGCTATGCTACCCTACAAGAGACCCAGTACTTC
TRBV7-2,TRBJ2-3,TRBD2,once,CASSLSGSSTDTQYF,TGTGCCAGCAGCTTGAGCGGGAGTAGCACAGATACGCAGTATTTT
TRBV6-5,TRBJ2-1,.,.,CASSYSLTDYNEQFF,TGTGCCAGCAGTTACTCGTTGACCGACTACAATGAGCAGTTCTTC
TRBV24-1,TRBJ1-2,TRBD1,.,CATSDLDRDYGYTF,TGTGCCACCAGTGACCTTGACAGGGACTATGGCTACACCTTC
TRBV9,TRBJ2-7,TRBD1,.,CASSVAGTDYEQYF,TGTGCCAGCAGCGTAGCCGGGACAGACTACGAGCAGTACTTC
TRBV4-3,TRBJ2-3,.,.,CASSQDYGAYTDTQYF,TGCGCCAGCAGCCAAGACTACGGGGCGTACACAGATACGCAGTATTTT
TRBV10-3,TRBJ1-5,.,.,CAISESGGTQPQHF,TGTGCCATCAGTGAGTCGGGGGGAACTCAGCCCCAGCATTTT
TRBV28,TRBJ2-7,.,.,CASSRPQRVSYEQYF,TGTGCCAGCAGCCGCCCCCAGCGGGTCTCCTACGAGCAGTACTTC
TRBV29-1,TRBJ2-7,.,few,CSVDLYNMGEQYF,TGCAGCGTTGATCTGTACAACATGGGGGAGCAGTACTTC
TRBV7-3,TRBJ1-2,TRBD1,.,CASSSTGTGGGYGYTF,TGTGCCAGCAGCTCGACCGGGACAGGGGGTGGCTATGGCTACACCTTC
TRBV18,TRBJ2-1,TRBD1,.,CASSPFGQGLGNEQFF,TGTGCCAGCTCACCATTCGGACAGGGACTTGGGAATGAGCAGTTCTTC
TRBV21-1,TRBJ2-1,.,.,CASSKVGSGFSYNEQFF,TGTGCCAGCAGCAAAGTGGGTAGCGGGTTCTCCTACAATGAGCAGTTCTTC
TRBV6-2/TRBV6-3,TRBJ1-1,.,.,CASSYSLFGKNTEAFF,TGTGCCAGCAGTTACTCCCTTTTTGGCAAGAACACTGAAGCTTTCTTT
TRBV15,TRBJ1-1,.,.,CATSRVANTEAFF,TGTGCCACCAGCAGGGTGGCGAACACTGAAGCTTTCTTT
TRBV2,TRBJ1-5,.,.,CASRKQATRDNQPQHF,TGTGCCAGCAGAAAACAGGCGACGCGTGACAATCAGCCCCAGCATTTT
TRBV4-3,TRBJ2-1,.,.,CASSRQDPSNEQFF,TGCGCCAGCAGCCGACAAGACCCTAGCAATGAGCAGTTCTTC
TRBV11-1,TRBJ1-1,.,few,CASRLRDLNTEAFF,TGTGCCAGCCGGCTCCGGGACCTGAACACTGAAGCTTTCTTT
TRBV10-3,TRBJ1-5,.,.,CATQQLNQPQHF,TGTGCCACGCAGCAGCTGAATCAGCCCCAGCATTTT
TRBV5-1,TRBJ2-2,.,.,CASSLLGTPPGTGELFF,TGCGCCAGCAGCTTGTTAGGGACTCCCCCGGGCACCGGGGAGCTGTTTTTT
TRBV6-1,TRBJ1-3,TRBD1,.,CASSDRRQGTGNTIYF,TGTGCCAGCAGTGACAGGAGACAGGGCACTGGAAACACCATATATTTT
TRBV27,TRBJ1-1,.,.,CASSLVLNTEAFF,TGTGCCAGCAGTTTGGTCCTAAACACTGAAGCTTTCTTT
TRBV7-6,TRBJ1-1,TRBD1,few,CASSTRQGGGGTEAFF,TGTGCCAGCAGCACACGACAGGGAGGAGGAGGGACTGAAGCTTTCTTT
TRBV7-9,TRBJ2-3,.,.,CASSIREFTDTQYF,TGTGCCAGCAGCATTCGGGAGTTCACAGATACGCAGTATTTT
TRBV12-3/TRBV12-4,TRBJ1-5,.,once,CASTQGLDQPQHF,TGTGCCAGCACCCAAGGGTTGGATCAGCCCCAGCATTTT
TRBV7-6,TRBJ2-1,TRBD2,.,CASSLRASGPTTRHEQFF,TGTGCCAGCAGCTTAAGAGCTAGCGGGCCGACAACGCGGCATGAGCAGTTCTTC
TRBV2,TRBJ2-7,.,.,CASSSGTGTYEQYF,TGTGCCAGCAGTTCCGGGACTGGAACCTACGAGCAGTACTTC
TRBV5-3,TRBJ1-6,.,.,CARSPRRGHYNSPLHF,TGTGCCAGAAGCCCCCGGAGAGGCCATTATAATTCACCCCTCCACTTT
TRBV10-3,TRBJ1-5,.,.,CAISDPGGGNQPQHF,TGTGCCATCAGTGACCCGGGAGGAGGCAATCAGCCCCAGCATTTT
TRBV19,TRBJ2-7,.,.,CASSIARSTGAYEQYF,TGTGCCAGTAGTATAGCCAGGAGTACGGGGGCCTACGAGCAGTACTTC
TRBV28,TRBJ2-1,.,.,CASSLKARVYEQFF,TGTGCCAGCAGTTTAAAGGCCCGGGTGTATGAGCAGTTCTTC
TRBV6-1,TRBJ2-7,.,.,CASSELWDGGLDEQYF,TGTGCCAGCAGTGAATTGTGGGACGGTGGTTTGGACGAGCAGTACTTC
TRBV5-4,TRBJ2-7,TRBD1,few,CASSAKRRDRVGNEQYF,TGTGCCAGCAGCGCTAAAAGGCGGGACAGGGTGGGGAACGAGCAGTACTTC
TRBV6-5,TRBJ1-5,.,.,CASSQTREWQPQHF,TGTGCCAGCAGCCAAACAAGGGAATGGCAGCCCCAGCATTTT
TRBV6-2/TRBV6-3,TRBJ2-1,TRBD2,.,CASSYLGRDEQFF,TGTGCCAGCAGTTACCTGGGGAGGGATGAGCAGTTCTTC
TRBV7-9,TRBJ1-3,.,.,CASSLGGPNTIYF,TGTGCCAGCAGCTTAGGCGGTCCCAACACCATATATTTT
TRBV7-8,TRBJ1-1,.,once,CASSPRSEAFF,TGTGCCAGCAGCCCCCGGTCTGAAGCTTTCTTT
TRBV5-5,TRBJ1-1,.,few,CASGDWGRVEAFF,TGTGCCAGTGGGGATTGGGGGCGAGTGGAGGCTTTCTTT
TRBV27,TRBJ1-2,TRBD1,.,CASSPSGQGDYGYTF,TGTGCCAGCAGTCCCTCCGGACAGGGAGACTATGGCTACACCTTC
TRBV28,TRBJ1-2,.,.,CASSLVLVNYGYTF,TGTGCCAGCAGTTTAGTTTTGGTAAACTATGGCTACACCTTC
TRBV29-1,TRBJ2-7,TRBD2,.,CSVGLAGSSYEQYF,TGCAGCGTTGGGTTAGCGGGGAGCTCCTACGAGCAGTACTTC
TRBV5-5,TRBJ2-1,.,once,CASSLDGYNEQFF,TGTGCCAGCAGCTTGGACGGCTACAATGAGCAGTTCTTC
TRBV7-9,TRBJ2-3,.,.,CASSSKVRRTDTQYF,TGTGCCAGCAGCTCAAAAGTTCGGCGCACAGATACGCAGTATTTT
TRBV6-2/TRBV6-3,TRBJ2-4,.,.,CASSYSDGTVDKNIQYF,TGTGCCAGCAGTTACTCGGACGGGACGGTGGATAAGAACATTCAGTACTTC